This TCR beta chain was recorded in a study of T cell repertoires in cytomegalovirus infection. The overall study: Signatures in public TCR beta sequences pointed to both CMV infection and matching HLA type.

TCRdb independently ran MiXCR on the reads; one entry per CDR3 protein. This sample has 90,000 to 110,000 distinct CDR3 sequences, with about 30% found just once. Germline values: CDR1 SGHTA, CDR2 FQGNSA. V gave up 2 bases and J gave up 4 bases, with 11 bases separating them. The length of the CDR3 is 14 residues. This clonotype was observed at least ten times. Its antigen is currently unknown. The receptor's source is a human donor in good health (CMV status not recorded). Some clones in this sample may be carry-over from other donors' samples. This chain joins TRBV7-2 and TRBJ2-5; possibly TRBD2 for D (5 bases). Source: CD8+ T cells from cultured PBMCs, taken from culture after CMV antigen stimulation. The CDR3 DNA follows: TGTGCCAGCAGCTTAAGAGGGTTGGCAGAGACCCAGTACTTC. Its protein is CASSLRGLAETQYF.